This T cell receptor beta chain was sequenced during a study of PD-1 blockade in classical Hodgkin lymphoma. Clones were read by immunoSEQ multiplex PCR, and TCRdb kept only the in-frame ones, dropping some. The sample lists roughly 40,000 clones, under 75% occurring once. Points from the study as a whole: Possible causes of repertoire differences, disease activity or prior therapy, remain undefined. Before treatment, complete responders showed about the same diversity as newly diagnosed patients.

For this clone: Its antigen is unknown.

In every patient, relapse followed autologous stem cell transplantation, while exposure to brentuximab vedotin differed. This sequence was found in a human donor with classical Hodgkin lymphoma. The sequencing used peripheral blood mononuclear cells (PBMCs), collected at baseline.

The CDR3 spells CASGLGSFYEQYF. CDR3 DNA: TGTGCCAGCGGGTTGGGCAGCTTTTACGAGCAGTACTTC. The V gene is TRBV25-1, the J gene TRBJ2-5; no definite D call. Gene TRBJ2-7 matches the end of the DNA better, so the J call may be wrong. Germline loops: CDR1 MGHDK, CDR2 SYGVNS. The CDR3 is made up of 13 amino acids.